The next 28 T cell receptor beta chains were all read from a single sample in a study of blood T cell repertoires in COVID-19 (dated by TCRdb to the early 2020s). Receptors were amplified or captured by the immunoSEQ multiplex PCR assay. TCRdb holds this immuneACCESS table with in-frame rearrangements only. Some clones are missing; in checked studies, unresolved V genes explain under half, and the rest has no known cause. The sample table holds about 150,000 clones, of which about 73% were seen once. The ten largest account for roughly 1.5% of the sample. The source material was peripheral blood. These receptors were collected from a man older than 75 with acute or convalescent COVID-19.

The V call is TRBV15, the J call TRBJ1-5; D gene uncertain. The CDR3 consists of 14 residues. V was cut by 0 bases and J by 5 bases, with 8 bases left in between. The germline gives CDR1 LNHNV, CDR2 YYDKDF (reference sequence). The CDR3 sequence: CATSREIGDQPQHF. The CDR3 bases are TGTGCCACCAGCAGAGAGATAGGAGATCAGCCCCAGCATTTT.

The chain couples TRBV24-1 to TRBJ2-1; 10 bases map to TRBD2. The CDR3 sequence is 17 residues long. The germline V gene encodes CDR1 KGHDR and CDR2 SFDVKD. V lost 4 bases and J lost 2; bases outside the gene matches: 7. CDR3 coding DNA: TGTGCCACCAGTGAGGGTACTAGCGGGGCTACCTACAATGAGCAGTTCTTC. This gives the protein CATSEGTSGATYNEQFF.

The chain employs TRBV11-3 and TRBJ2-7, with TRBD2 identical over 7 bases. Trimming at V came to 5 bases and at J to 7 bases, leaving 11 bases not matched to a gene. The length of the CDR3 is 14 residues. Germline loops: CDR1 SGHNT, CDR2 YENEEA. CDR3 in amino acids: CASSEAGLGGEQYF. The CDR3, as DNA: TGTGCCAGCAGCGAGGCCGGGCTCGGGGGGGAGCAGTACTTC.

The J gene is TRBJ2-2, the V gene TRBV5-1, with D maybe TRBD2 (7 bases). The CDR3 sequence is 16 residues long. Germline V lookup: CDR1 SGHRS, CDR2 YFSETQ. V was cut by 4 bases and J by 6 bases, with 19 bases left in between. The CDR3 bases are TGCGCCAGCAGCCCCGCGGTGGGGGGGCCGTCCGGGGAGCTGTTTTTT. Protein sequence: CASSPAVGGPSGELFF.

This clone was observed a single time. This chain joins TRBV5-1 and TRBJ1-1; a possible D gene is TRBD1 (6 bases). The CDR3 length is 14 residues. The germline V and J ends were trimmed by 0 bases and 3 bases, with 9 bases remaining between them. The germline gives CDR1 SGHRS, CDR2 YFSETQ. The CDR3 coding sequence is TGCGCCAGCAGCTTGGTGGGGGCGGACACTGAAGCTTTCTTT. Translating gives CASSLVGADTEAFF.

This clone was found a few times. This chain links TRBV7-2 with TRBJ2-1; no reliable D call. Germline V gives CDR1 SGHTA, CDR2 FQGNSA. V was cut by 1 base and J by 7 bases, with 5 bases left in between. The CDR3 runs 12 residues. The CDR3 DNA follows: TGTGCCAGCAGCTTAGAACGGAATGAGCAGTTCTTC. The encoded protein is CASSLERNEQFF.

The V and J genes are TRBV24-1 and TRBJ1-2; D not certain. Germline CDR1 reads KGHDR; CDR2 reads SFDVKD. This CDR3 comprises 11 residues. V was shortened by 1 base and J by 6 bases, with 2 bases between the two germline ends. DNA for the CDR3: TGTGCCACCAGTGATTTTAATGGCTACACCTTC. It specifies CATSDFNGYTF.

V gene TRBV7-8 combines with J gene TRBJ1-5, with D maybe TRBD1 (5 bases). The germline CDR1 and CDR2 sequences are SGHVS and FQNEAQ. There are 17 residues in the CDR3. V lost 1 base to trimming and J lost 5 bases, with 18 bases between them. CDR3 sequence: CASSLGLGGSGHQPQHF. The CDR3 nucleotides are TGTGCCAGCAGCTTAGGTCTCGGGGGGTCGGGGCATCAGCCCCAGCATTTT. The full variable domain, completed using reference TRBV7-8 and TRBJ1-5, is GAGVSQSPRYKVAKRGQDVALRCDPISGHVSLFWYQQALGQGPEFLTYFQNEAQLDKSGLPSDRFFAERPEGSVSTLKIQRTQQEDSAVYLCASSLGLGGSGHQPQHFGDGTRLSIL.

This rearrangement joins TRBV18 to TRBJ2-5; TRBD1 matches 7 bases. Trimming took 10 bases from V and 5 from J; bases not matched to a gene: 10. The CDR3 loop spans 13 amino acids. Germline CDR1 KGHSH, CDR2 LQKENI. The CDR3 protein is CATGRQGGETQYF. CDR3 nucleotide sequence: TGTGCCACCGGAAGACAGGGCGGGGAGACCCAGTACTTC.

The J gene is TRBJ1-1, the V gene TRBV6-4; TRBD1 aligns across 10 bases. Germline V CDR1 and CDR2: MRHNA, SNTAGT. The CDR3 runs to 21 residues. V lost 1 base, J lost 3 bases, and 20 bases stayed unmatched. The CDR3 protein is CASSDYRRLPGQGVRDTEAFF. The CDR3 region has the DNA TGTGCCAGCAGTGACTACCGACGACTCCCCGGACAGGGGGTGAGGGACACTGAAGCTTTCTTT.

The J gene is TRBJ2-5, the V gene TRBV5-8; 10 bases match TRBD1. The trim removed 2 bases at V and 5 bases at J, leaving 6 bases unmatched. The CDR3 has 15 residues. Germline V gives CDR1 SGHTS, CDR2 YDEGEE. CDR3 coding DNA: TGTGCCAGCAGCTTCAGACAGGGGGCAACGGAGACCCAGTACTTC. Amino acid sequence: CASSFRQGATETQYF.

The V gene is TRBV5-1, the J gene TRBJ2-5, with TRBD1 matching over 8 bases. V was pared by 5 bases and J by 4 bases, with 7 bases of the junction left unmatched. The CDR3 spans 14 residues. From germline, CDR1 is SGHRS and CDR2 YFSETQ. CDR3: CASSLSDRGETQYF. The CDR3 nucleotides are TGCGCCAGCAGTCTGTCTGACAGGGGAGAGACCCAGTACTTC.

This clone was found a few times. The rearrangement links TRBV19 to TRBJ2-5; D is possibly TRBD1 (6 bases). The V gene lost 7 bases and the J gene lost 2 bases, with 11 bases spanning the gap. The length of the CDR3 is 13 residues. Looked up from germline, CDR1 is LNHDA and CDR2 is SQIVND (reference sequence). The CDR3 DNA reads as TGTGCCAGTACAGGACAGAAACAAGAGACCCAGTACTTC. Protein sequence: CASTGQKQETQYF.

This clone was detected once. The chain is built from TRBV28 and TRBJ1-2, with D perhaps matching TRBD1 (5 bases). V shed 8 bases and J shed 7 bases, with 11 bases lying between them. Germline V gene lookup returns CDR1 MDHEN and CDR2 SYDVKM. The CDR3 loop spans 11 amino acids. DNA of the CDR3: TGTGCCAGCCGGGTAGGGGCTGGCTACACCTTC. It specifies CASRVGAGYTF.

This rearrangement joins TRBV4-3 to TRBJ1-1, with a tentative D call TRBD1 (6 bases). V was shortened by 4 bases and J by 4 bases, with 13 bases between the two germline ends. CDR1 LGHNA and CDR2 YSLEER come from the germline V gene. The CDR3 contains 14 residues. CDR3 amino acids: CASSLTYRATEAFF. The CDR3 nucleotides are TGCGCCAGCAGCCTAACGTACAGGGCCACTGAAGCTTTCTTT.

The rearrangement links TRBV11-3 to TRBJ2-7; D may be TRBD2 (6 bases). The CDR3 is made up of 15 amino acids. Germline V gene sequence: CDR1 SGHNT, CDR2 YENEEA. V dropped 5 bases and J dropped 1 base, with 15 bases sitting between them. The DNA of the CDR3 is TGTGCCAGCAGCCCCGGGACTGCCGTATCCTACGAGCAGTACTTC. It yields the protein CASSPGTAVSYEQYF.

This clone was seen repeatedly, ten times or more. The chain has TRBV28 and TRBJ1-5, with a tentative D call TRBD1 (6 bases). With 7 bases removed from V and 4 bases from J, the gap between germline ends came to 11 bases. Germline CDR1 and CDR2: MDHEN and SYDVKM. CDR3 length: 13 amino acids. The CDR3 here is CASITQGNQPQHF. Written as DNA, the CDR3 is TGTGCCAGCATTACCCAGGGGAATCAGCCCCAGCATTTT. The full variable domain, in which reference TRBV28 and TRBJ1-5 provide the parts outside the CDR3, is DVKVTQSSRYLVKRTGEKVFLECVQDMDHENMFWYRQDPGLGLRLIYFSYDVKMKEKGDIPEGYSVSREKKERFSLILESASTNQTSMYLCASITQGNQPQHFGDGTRLSIL.

The chain recombines TRBV5-4 with TRBJ1-1, with TRBD1 identical over 7 bases. J gave up 1 base and V 4 bases, and 7 bases lay outside the gene matches. Germline V CDR1 and CDR2: SGHNT, YYREEE (reference sequence). This CDR3 is 15 amino acids long. The CDR3 DNA follows: TGTGCCAGCAGCCAGATCCGGGACAGGAACACTGAAGCTTTCTTT. This translates into CASSQIRDRNTEAFF.

The chain is built from TRBV19 and TRBJ2-2; 7 positions match TRBD1. V shed 4 bases, J shed 2 bases, and the junction held 1 base outside the gene matches. CDR3 length equals 14 residues. The germline V gene has CDR1 LNHDA and CDR2 SQIVND (reference sequence). The CDR3 region is CASSRDSNTGELFF. CDR3 bases: TGTGCCAGTAGTAGGGACAGCAACACCGGGGAGCTGTTTTTT.

The chain has TRBV5-4 and TRBJ1-6; no clear D gene. The CDR3 runs 14 residues. V was shortened by 3 bases and J by 10 bases, with 14 bases between the two germline ends. Germline lookup yields CDR1 SGHNT and CDR2 YYREEE (reference sequence). The DNA for the CDR3 is TGTGCCAGCAGCTCCCCACCAGCAGGATCACCCCTCCACTTT. Translated, it gives CASSSPPAGSPLHF.

V usage is TRBV7-2 and J usage is TRBJ1-2; 7 nucleotides line up with TRBD1. Germline-derived CDR1 and CDR2 are SGHTA and FQGNSA. J gave up 7 bases and V 4 bases, and 9 bases lay outside the gene matches. This CDR3 is 14 amino acids long. The CDR3 here is CASSYSSGGSGYTF. Written as DNA, the CDR3 is TGTGCCAGCAGCTATTCATCAGGGGGGAGTGGCTACACCTTC.

The chain employs TRBV7-6 and TRBJ2-7, with 8 bases identical to TRBD1. CDR1 is SGHVS and CDR2 is FNYEAQ in the germline V gene. This CDR3 has 15 residues. The V segment lost 5 bases and the J segment 5 bases; nucleotides outside the gene matches: 11. In DNA, the CDR3 is TGTGCCAGCAGCCCCACACCGACAGGGGCCCACGAGCAGTACTTC. Translated: CASSPTPTGAHEQYF.

For this clone: Being one base from a much bigger clone, this may be a read error. Additional DNA sequences in this sample encode the identical CDR3. The V and J genes are TRBV11-3 and TRBJ1-1; D possibly corresponds to TRBD1 (6 bases). Germline V gene lookup returns CDR1 SGHNT and CDR2 YENEEA. The CDR3 runs 13 residues. V was cut by 5 bases and J by 0 bases, with 7 bases left in between. CDR3: CASSDRLNTEAFF. For the CDR3, the DNA is TGTGCCAGCAGCGACAGGCTGAACACTGAAGCTTTCTTT.

This chain connects TRBV11-2 to TRBJ2-2; D is perhaps TRBD2 (7 bases). Germline V lookup: CDR1 SGHAT, CDR2 FQNNGV. CDR3 size: 18 residues. Trimming took 2 bases from V and 6 from J, leaving 22 bases between them. CDR3: CASSLRGGGGRDSGELFF. The CDR3 DNA follows: TGTGCCAGCAGCTTAAGGGGGGGCGGCGGGCGCGATTCCGGGGAGCTGTTTTTT.

The V call is TRBV19, the J call TRBJ2-2; 9 bases agree with TRBD2. The CDR3 sequence is 17 residues long. The V gene's germline CDR1 is LNHDA and CDR2 SQIVND (reference sequence). The V and J ends lost 3 bases and 2 bases, in that order; junction bases with no gene match: 7. CDR3 region: CASSIPGGLANTGELFF. For the CDR3, the DNA is TGTGCCAGTAGTATCCCCGGGGGACTAGCCAACACCGGGGAGCTGTTTTTT.

The rearrangement joins TRBV6-1 to TRBJ1-5, with no clear D. V lost 2 bases and J 0 bases, leaving 11 bases between the germline ends. This CDR3 comprises 16 residues. Germline V CDR1 and CDR2: MNHNS, SASEGT. The CDR3 loop is CASSETVVHSNQPQHF. The CDR3 DNA follows: TGTGCCAGCAGTGAAACGGTTGTCCATAGCAATCAGCCCCAGCATTTT.

The chain is built from TRBV11-3 and TRBJ2-7, with 8 bases aligning to TRBD1. The V gene's germline CDR1 is SGHNT and CDR2 YENEEA. This CDR3 comprises 13 residues. Losses at the gene ends were 4 bases for V and 2 bases for J; bases not matched to a gene: 1. CDR3 sequence reads: CASSSDRAYEQYF. The CDR3 bases are TGTGCCAGCAGCTCGGACAGGGCCTACGAGCAGTACTTC.

CDR3 sequence reads: CSASGATYEQYV. The DNA for the CDR3 is TGCAGTGCTAGTGGGGCCACCTACGAGCAGTACGTC. This chain joins TRBV20-1 and TRBJ2-7; possibly TRBD1 for D (5 bases). The CDR3 is 12 amino acids. Germline CDR1 and CDR2: DFQATT and SNEGSKA (reference sequence). The V end lost 3 bases, the J end lost 2 bases, and 8 bases lay between the germline ends.